This note documents a single T cell receptor (beta chain) sequence. Its antigen is undetermined. These data originate in a study of vaccination and CD4 T cells after COVID-19. The wider study: SARS-CoV-2 positivity in convalescent patients was established by nasal swab PCR; under ten had mild and one severe disease. There were six male and four female convalescents, and two of them were Hispanic.

Study-level results: Early post-infection timepoints were not included, and relatively few convalescent patients were studied.

Oncomine TCR Beta short-read sequencing was applied to DNA from cultured CD4+ T cells. TCRdb re-analysed the PCR reads in MiXCR, keeping a single row per CDR3 protein. The sample lists around 20,000 distinct CDR3 sequences; about 42% were seen once. CDR3 length: 14 residues. J was trimmed by 8 bases and V by 4 bases; bases with no gene match: 11. Germline assignment: CDR1 SGHRS and CDR2 YFSETQ. Regarding treatment: approximately nine-day PBMC culture with coronavirus spike peptide pools or control peptides (ViraFEST assay). This material consisted of CD4+ T cells from blood, cultured in vitro, taken before SARS-CoV-2 vaccination. The sequence was obtained from a human donor who had recovered from COVID-19. This chain joins TRBV5-1 and TRBJ1-2, with 7 bases aligning to TRBD1. This chain's CDR3 is CASSPGQVKGGYTF. The DNA for the CDR3 is TGCGCCAGCAGCCCCGGACAGGTGAAGGGCGGCTACACCTTC.